This TCR beta chain was identified during a study of T cell responses to AZD1222 COVID-19 vaccine. Germline V gene data show CDR1 as LGHDT and CDR2 as YNNKEL (reference sequence). The CDR3 length is 18 residues. V lost 0 bases and J lost 4; bases outside the gene matches: 11. Libraries were prepared by immunoSEQ multiplex PCR; TCRdb keeps only in-frame clonotypes and omits some of them. The sample has under 150,000 clones, around nine tenths seen once; the top ten hold 1.6%. General study findings and limits: Just a handful of AZD1222 recipients tested seropositive at baseline. Possibly, clonal diversity was underestimated; donors were largely white British and included more females.

Concerning this clone: The antigen is not known.

Second doses were pooled across both intervals (about 4 or about 12 weeks). The material sequenced was peripheral blood, taken 28 days after the second AZD1222 dose. This clonotype originated in an adult who received the AZD1222 COVID-19 vaccine. The chain carries TRBV3-1 (or the pseudogene TRBV3-2) and TRBJ2-1; 8 nucleotides agree with TRBD2. As DNA, the CDR3 is TGTGCCAGCAGCCAAGATCTAGGGCTAGCGGGCCTTTACAATGAGCAGTTCTTC. Translation gives CASSQDLGLAGLYNEQFF.